Listed below are T cell receptor beta chains from one sample, sequenced in a study of OX40 agonist ivuxolimab in advanced cancers. Repertoires were generated with immunoSEQ multiplex PCR, while TCRdb's copy carries only in-frame clones and drops some. The sample contains tens of thousands of clones, about 76% of which appear only once. Here the sequenced sample was CD4+ or CD8+ T cells sorted from blood, taken in a trial of the OX40 agonist ivuxolimab. The receptors were sampled from an adult with an advanced solid tumor such as melanoma, head and neck, liver or kidney cancer. Both conserved end residues are trimmed from each CDR3. Each record gives: V gene, J gene, CDR3 protein.

>TRBV9|TRBJ1-2
ASSGYRDHLDGYT
>TRBV28|TRBJ2-1
ASSYTGGAYNEQF
>TRBV6-1|TRBJ2-5
ASRPRDAQETQY
>TRBV7-6|TRBJ2-2
ASSLEASSGTIGELF
>TRBV28|TRBJ1-3
ASSRTGHFSGNTIY
>TRBV6-1|TRBJ2-1
ASREEVAGGNEQF
>TRBV7-2|TRBJ2-2
ASSLVGGPVTGELF
>TRBV7-6|TRBJ2-7
ASSSGLAGYEQY
>TRBV28|TRBJ2-5
ASSPFPVGEVRETQY
>TRBV6-1|TRBJ1-2
ASNTVSSYT
>TRBV2|TRBJ1-5
ASSASTESNQPQH
>TRBV5-1|TRBJ2-3
ASSLTAGGRANTDTQY
>TRBV27|TRBJ2-1
ASSYSGGAGNEQF
>TRBV29-1|TRBJ2-5
SITQGHFPGGQYQETQY
>TRBV19|TRBJ1-1
ASSMQQGATEAF
>TRBV5-4|TRBJ2-3
ASSPDSDDTQY
>TRBV30|TRBJ2-7
AWSVGGSYEQY
>TRBV19|TRBJ2-7
ASSLGLDYEQY
>TRBV2|TRBJ1-5
ASTLPRSGSSRSNQPQH
>TRBV28|TRBJ1-4
ASSFRGGANEKLF
>TRBV6-5|TRBJ1-1
ASSPVGKTEAF
>TRBV2|TRBJ1-2
ASSHGTSYGYT
>TRBV27|TRBJ1-6
ASSWTPQGPPGNSPLH
>TRBV7-2|TRBJ2-5
ASSLLGTQY